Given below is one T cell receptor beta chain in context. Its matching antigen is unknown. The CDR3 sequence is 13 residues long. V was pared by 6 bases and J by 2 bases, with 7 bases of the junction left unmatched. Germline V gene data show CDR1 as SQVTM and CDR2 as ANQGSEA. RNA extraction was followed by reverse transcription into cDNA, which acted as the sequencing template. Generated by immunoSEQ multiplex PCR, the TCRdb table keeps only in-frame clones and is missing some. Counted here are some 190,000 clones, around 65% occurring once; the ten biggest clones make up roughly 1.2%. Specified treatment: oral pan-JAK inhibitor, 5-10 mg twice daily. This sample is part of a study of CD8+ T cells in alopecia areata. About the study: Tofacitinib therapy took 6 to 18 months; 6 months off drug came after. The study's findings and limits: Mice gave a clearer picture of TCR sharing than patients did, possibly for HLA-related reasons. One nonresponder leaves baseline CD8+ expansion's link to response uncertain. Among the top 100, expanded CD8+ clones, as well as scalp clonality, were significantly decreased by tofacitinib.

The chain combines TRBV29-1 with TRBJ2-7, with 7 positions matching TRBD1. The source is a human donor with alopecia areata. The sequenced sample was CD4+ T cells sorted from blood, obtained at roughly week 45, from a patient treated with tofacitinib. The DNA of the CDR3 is TGCAGCGTGAAGACAGGGTCGGCCTACGAGCAGTACTTC. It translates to CSVKTGSAYEQYF.